Detailed here is one T cell receptor beta chain. Its matching antigen is unknown. A read error may account for a junction end that differs from germline. Survey-level immunoSEQ v3.0 assays were run. Sequencing was performed with immunoSEQ multiplex PCR; in TCRdb, only in-frame clones are kept and a portion is missing. The table records about 20,000 clones, 85% to 95% of them present only once. This CDR3 has 15 amino acids. Germline CDR1 SSHAT, CDR2 FNYEAQ (reference sequence). The data originate from a study of long-term antiretroviral therapy in people with HIV. Study overall: Some samples came about a decade before the 2015 immediate-ART recommendation, and these were the earliest.

Study-level results: Drawn between about 2004 and 2018, the blood was possibly obtained under older ART regimens. Controls showed broader CDR3 length ranges than did the HIV repertoires.

The gene calls are TRBV7-7 and TRBJ2-2; D is ambiguous. This TCR came from a woman aged 45-65 years with HIV. The specimen was unsorted PBMCs, collected 4.4 years after starting antiretroviral therapy. The CDR3 region has the DNA TGTGCTAGCAGCTTAGCTTTTCAGAACACCGGGGAGCTGTTTTTT. Protein: CASSLAFQNTGELFF.